These T cell receptor beta chains were read from a single sample in a study of CXCR3-negative and CXCR3-positive naive CD8 T cells. Each CDR3 protein gets one entry in TCRdb, which reprocessed the 5' RACE reads and gives no DNA. The sample holds approximately 140,000 distinct CDR3 sequences. The sequencing sample was made of naive CXCR3+ CD8+ T cells from blood. The receptors derive from a human donor in good health. Some clones in this sample may be carry-over from other donors' samples. The CDR3 runs from the conserved cysteine through the conserved F or W.

j_gene,v_gene,CDR3aa
TRBJ2-7,TRBV4-1,CASSLSSGGTYEQYF
TRBJ1-5,TRBV12-3/TRBV12-4,CASSWAGRRNQPQHF
TRBJ2-1,TRBV19,CASSIVEGGPNEQFF
TRBJ2-3,TRBV28,CAADRASTDTQYF
TRBJ2-7,TRBV13,CASSSGGAYEQYF
TRBJ2-3,TRBV28,CASTPLTSIPDTQYF
TRBJ1-1,TRBV5-1,CASSSSQGVNTEAFF
TRBJ2-7,TRBV13,CASSLERDTYEQYF
TRBJ2-1,TRBV4-3,CASSLDPGQTFNEQFF
TRBJ2-7,TRBV30,CAWSELYEQYF
TRBJ2-7,TRBV23-1,CASSQSGGHRVYEQYF
TRBJ2-3,TRBV4-2,CASSGAAGSTDTQYF
TRBJ1-6,TRBV20-1,CSARETVSSYNSPLHF
TRBJ1-1,TRBV19,CASRRDGYTEAFF
TRBJ2-5,TRBV29-1,CSVELAGHQETQYF
TRBJ2-7,TRBV5-1,CASSLTDYEQYF
TRBJ2-1,TRBV12-3/TRBV12-4,CASSLTSGSDEQFF
TRBJ1-2,TRBV12-3/TRBV12-4,CASSLAGTGGLSYGYTF
TRBJ1-3,TRBV4-1,CASSQAGVVASGNTIYF
TRBJ2-5,TRBV12-3/TRBV12-4,CASSSFDRVLAETQYF
TRBJ2-4,TRBV20-1,CPTQRQGTAKNIQYF
TRBJ1-1,TRBV5-1,CASSLRMGGVMNTEAFF
TRBJ2-3,TRBV4-3,CASSQDFGQERTDTQYF
TRBJ2-7,TRBV19,CASSTMTPSGYEQYF
TRBJ1-2,TRBV2,CASSGQGGYGYTF
TRBJ1-2,TRBV29-1,CSVVDRGLNGYTF
TRBJ2-1,TRBV29-1,CSAAGTSGDTYNEQFF
TRBJ2-1,TRBV9,CASSVMVSSYNEQFF
TRBJ1-2,TRBV7-3,CASSLIAGTAHGYTF
TRBJ2-1,TRBV29-1,CSVGSVRVNEQFF
TRBJ2-3,TRBV18,CASSPRDGPSTDTQYF
TRBJ2-7,TRBV2,CASRPWGLAGGSYEQYF
TRBJ2-5,TRBV28,CASRQGPETQYF
TRBJ2-1,TRBV6-5,CASRHFGGRNEQFF
TRBJ1-2,TRBV9,CASSVEWTPANYGYTF
TRBJ1-5,TRBV28,CASSLNQPQHF
TRBJ2-3,TRBV14,CASSLPTGGRTDTQYF
TRBJ2-7,TRBV7-8,CASSSNGRSYEQYF
TRBJ2-2,TRBV10-3,CAISEGLSAGELFF
TRBJ2-7,TRBV29-1,CSVEDGSSPYEQYF
TRBJ2-1,TRBV20-1,CSANPDRGIEENEQFF
TRBJ2-1,TRBV19,CASSDRAWNEQFF
TRBJ2-5,TRBV4-3,CASSQEGREQETQYF
TRBJ2-7,TRBV28,CASSLSGDTYEQYF
TRBJ2-6,TRBV20-1,CSASPTDSNVLTF
TRBJ2-1,TRBV3-1,CASSPVPREGYNEQFF
TRBJ2-7,TRBV6-5,CASSPDTYEQYF
TRBJ2-1,TRBV6-5,CASSTREIGDEQFF
TRBJ2-1,TRBV7-8,CASSSVGRGFSSYNEQFF
TRBJ2-7,TRBV20-1,CSARDDGLTYEQYF
TRBJ2-7,TRBV4-2,CASSQDRSWTSGEQYF
TRBJ2-2,TRBV5-6,CASSPTGTGELFF
TRBJ2-1,TRBV27,CASRLAGSSYNEQFF
TRBJ2-1,TRBV6-6,CASSYSVVAGGSSYNEQFF
TRBJ2-7,TRBV7-2,CASSPGEAYEQYF